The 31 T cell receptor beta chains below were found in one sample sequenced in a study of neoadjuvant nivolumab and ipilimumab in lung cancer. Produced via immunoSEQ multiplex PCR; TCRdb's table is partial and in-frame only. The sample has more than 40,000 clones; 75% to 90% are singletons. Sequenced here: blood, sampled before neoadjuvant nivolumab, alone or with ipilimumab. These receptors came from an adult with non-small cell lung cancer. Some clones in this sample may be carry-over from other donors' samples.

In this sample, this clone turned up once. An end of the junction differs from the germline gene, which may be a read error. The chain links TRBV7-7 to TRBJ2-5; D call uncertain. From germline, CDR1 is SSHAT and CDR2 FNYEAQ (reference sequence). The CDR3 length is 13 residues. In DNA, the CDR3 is TGTGCTAGCAGCTTGGCCAACCAAGAGACCCAGTACTTC. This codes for CASSLANQETQYF.

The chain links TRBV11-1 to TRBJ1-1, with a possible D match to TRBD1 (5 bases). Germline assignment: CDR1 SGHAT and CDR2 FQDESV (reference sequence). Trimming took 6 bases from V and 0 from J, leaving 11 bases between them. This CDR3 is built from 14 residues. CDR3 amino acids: CASRPLDMNTEAFF. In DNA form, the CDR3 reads TGTGCCAGCAGACCCTTGGACATGAACACTGAAGCTTTCTTT.

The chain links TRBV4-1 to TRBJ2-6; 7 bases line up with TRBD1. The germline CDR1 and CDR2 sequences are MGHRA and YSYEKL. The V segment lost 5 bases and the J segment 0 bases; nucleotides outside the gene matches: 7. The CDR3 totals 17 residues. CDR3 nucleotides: TGCGCCAGCAGCTACTGGACAGGCGGCTCTGGGGCCAACGTCCTGACTTTC. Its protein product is CASSYWTGGSGANVLTF.

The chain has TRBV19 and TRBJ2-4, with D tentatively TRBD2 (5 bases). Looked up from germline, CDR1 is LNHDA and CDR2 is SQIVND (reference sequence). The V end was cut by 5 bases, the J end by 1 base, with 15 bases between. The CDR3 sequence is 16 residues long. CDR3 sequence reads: CASSGELQGAKNIQYF. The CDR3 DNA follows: TGTGCCAGTAGTGGGGAGCTACAAGGGGCCAAAAACATTCAGTACTTC. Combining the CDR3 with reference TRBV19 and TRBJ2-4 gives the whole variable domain DGGITQSPKYLFRKEGQNVTLSCEQNLNHDAMYWYRQDPGQGLRLIYYSQIVNDFQKGDIAEGYSVSREKKESFPLTVTSAQKNPTAFYLCASSGELQGAKNIQYFGAGTRLSVL.

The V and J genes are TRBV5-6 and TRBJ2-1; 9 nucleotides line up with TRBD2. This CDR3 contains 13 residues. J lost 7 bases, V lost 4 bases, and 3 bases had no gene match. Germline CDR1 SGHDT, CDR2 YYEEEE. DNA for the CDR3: TGTGCCAGCAGCCTAGCGGGATTGAATGAGCAGTTCTTC. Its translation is CASSLAGLNEQFF.

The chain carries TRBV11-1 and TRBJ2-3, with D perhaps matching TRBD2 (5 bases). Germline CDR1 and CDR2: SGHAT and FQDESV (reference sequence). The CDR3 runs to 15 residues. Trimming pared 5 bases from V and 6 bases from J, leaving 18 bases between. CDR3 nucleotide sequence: TGTGCCAGCAGCCACGGAGCGGCTTCGGGGGATACGCAGTATTTT. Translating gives CASSHGAASGDTQYF.

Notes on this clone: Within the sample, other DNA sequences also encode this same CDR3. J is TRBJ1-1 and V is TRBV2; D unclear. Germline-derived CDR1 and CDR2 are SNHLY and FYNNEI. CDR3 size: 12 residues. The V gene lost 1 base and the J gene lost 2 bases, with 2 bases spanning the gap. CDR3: CASSEGNTEAFF. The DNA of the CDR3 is TGTGCCAGCAGTGAAGGTAACACTGAAGCTTTCTTT. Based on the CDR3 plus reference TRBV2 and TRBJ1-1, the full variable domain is EPEVTQTPSHQVTQMGQEVILRCVPISNHLYFYWYRQILGQKVEFLVSFYNNEISEKSEIFDDQFSVERPDGSNFTLKIRSTKLEDSAMYFCASSEGNTEAFFGQGTRLTVV.

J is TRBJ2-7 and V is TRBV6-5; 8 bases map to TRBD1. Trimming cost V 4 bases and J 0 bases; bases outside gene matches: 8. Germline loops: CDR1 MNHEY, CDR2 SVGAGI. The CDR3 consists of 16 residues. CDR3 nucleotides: TGTGCCAGCAGTTCCCGGACAGGGAACCTCTCCTACGAGCAGTACTTC. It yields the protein CASSSRTGNLSYEQYF.

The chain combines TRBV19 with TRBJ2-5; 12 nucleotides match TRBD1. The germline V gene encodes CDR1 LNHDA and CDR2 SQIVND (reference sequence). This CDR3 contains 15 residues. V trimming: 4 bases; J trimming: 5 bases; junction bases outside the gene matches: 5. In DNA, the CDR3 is TGTGCCAGTAGTACCGGGACAGGGGGCTGGGAGACCCAGTACTTC. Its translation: CASSTGTGGWETQYF.

In nucleotides, the CDR3 is TGTGCCAGCAGTTTATACAGGGGTGGAAATGAGCAGTTCTTC. It translates to CASSLYRGGNEQFF. V is TRBV28 and J is TRBJ2-1; 7 nucleotides line up with TRBD1. The junction had 4 bases not matched to a gene; V was cut back by 1 base and J by 7 bases. CDR3 length: 14 residues. Germline CDR1 reads MDHEN; CDR2 reads SYDVKM.

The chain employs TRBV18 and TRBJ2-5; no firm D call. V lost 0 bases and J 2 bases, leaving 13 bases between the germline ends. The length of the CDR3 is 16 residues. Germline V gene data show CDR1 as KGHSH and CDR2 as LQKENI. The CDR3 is CASSPPGPLKQETQYF. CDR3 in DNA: TGTGCCAGCTCACCACCGGGCCCCCTAAAGCAAGAGACCCAGTACTTC.

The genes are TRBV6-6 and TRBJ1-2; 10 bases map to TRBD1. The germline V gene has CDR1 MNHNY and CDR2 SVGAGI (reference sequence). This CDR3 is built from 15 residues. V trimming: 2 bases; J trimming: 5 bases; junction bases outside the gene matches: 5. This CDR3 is CASSYRPGQGYGYTF. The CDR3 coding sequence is TGTGCCAGCAGTTACCGTCCGGGACAGGGGTATGGCTACACCTTC.

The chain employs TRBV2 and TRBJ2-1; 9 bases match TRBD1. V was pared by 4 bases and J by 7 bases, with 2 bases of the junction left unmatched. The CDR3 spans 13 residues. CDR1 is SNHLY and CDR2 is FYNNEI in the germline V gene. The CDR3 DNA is TGTGCCAGCAGTGGACAGGGGGAAAATGAGCAGTTCTTC. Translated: CASSGQGENEQFF.

The CDR3 region has the DNA TGTGCCAGCAGCTTCAGCGGGACTATCACAGATACGCAGTATTTT. It translates to CASSFSGTITDTQYF. The chain uses TRBV7-9 and TRBJ2-3, with TRBD2 identical over 7 bases. CDR3 size: 15 residues. In germline, CDR1 is SEHNR, CDR2 FQNEAQ (reference sequence). Unmatched junction bases numbered 5, after V lost 3 bases and J lost 2 bases.

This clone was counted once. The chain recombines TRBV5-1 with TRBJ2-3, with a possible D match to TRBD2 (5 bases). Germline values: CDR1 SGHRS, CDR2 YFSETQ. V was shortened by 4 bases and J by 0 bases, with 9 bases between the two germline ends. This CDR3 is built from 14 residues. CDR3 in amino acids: CASSLAISTDTQYF. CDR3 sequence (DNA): TGCGCCAGCAGCCTAGCTATCAGCACAGATACGCAGTATTTT. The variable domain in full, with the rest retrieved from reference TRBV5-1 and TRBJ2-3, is KAGVTQTPRYLIKTRGQQVTLSCSPISGHRSVSWYQQTPGQGLQFLFEYFSETQRNKGNFPGRFSGRQFSNSRSEMNVSTLELGDSALYLCASSLAISTDTQYFGPGTRLTVL.

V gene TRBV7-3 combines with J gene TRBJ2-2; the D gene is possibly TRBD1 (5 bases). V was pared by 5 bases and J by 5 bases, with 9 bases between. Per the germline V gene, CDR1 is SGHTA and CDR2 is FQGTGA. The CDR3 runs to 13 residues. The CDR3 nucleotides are TGTGCCAGCAGCCTCCAGGGTACCGGGGAGCTGTTTTTT. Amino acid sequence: CASSLQGTGELFF.

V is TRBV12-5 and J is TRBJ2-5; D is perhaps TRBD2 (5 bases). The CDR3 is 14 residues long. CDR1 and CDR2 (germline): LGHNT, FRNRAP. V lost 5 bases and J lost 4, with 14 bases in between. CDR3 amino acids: CASGPQRGIETQYF. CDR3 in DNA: TGTGCTAGTGGTCCCCAGAGAGGGATAGAGACCCAGTACTTC.

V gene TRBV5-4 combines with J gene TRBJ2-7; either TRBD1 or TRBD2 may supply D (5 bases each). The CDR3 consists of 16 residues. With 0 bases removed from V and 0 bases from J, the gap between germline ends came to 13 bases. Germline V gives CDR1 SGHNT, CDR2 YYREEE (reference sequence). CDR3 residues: CASSLVGTSGSYEQYF. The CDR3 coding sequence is TGTGCCAGCAGCTTGGTGGGGACGTCAGGCTCCTACGAGCAGTACTTC.

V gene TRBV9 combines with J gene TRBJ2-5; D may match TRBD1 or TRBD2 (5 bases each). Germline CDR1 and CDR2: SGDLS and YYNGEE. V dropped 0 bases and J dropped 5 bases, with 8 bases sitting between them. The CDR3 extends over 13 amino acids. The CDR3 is CASSVGGEETQYF. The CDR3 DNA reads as TGTGCCAGCAGCGTAGGAGGGGAGGAGACCCAGTACTTC.

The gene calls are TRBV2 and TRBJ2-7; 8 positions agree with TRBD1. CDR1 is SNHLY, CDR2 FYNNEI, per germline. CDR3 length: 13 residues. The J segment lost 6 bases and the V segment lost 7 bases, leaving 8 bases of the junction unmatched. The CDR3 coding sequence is TGTGCCAGCAAAGGCGACAGGGGTCTCGAGCAGTACTTC. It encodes CASKGDRGLEQYF.

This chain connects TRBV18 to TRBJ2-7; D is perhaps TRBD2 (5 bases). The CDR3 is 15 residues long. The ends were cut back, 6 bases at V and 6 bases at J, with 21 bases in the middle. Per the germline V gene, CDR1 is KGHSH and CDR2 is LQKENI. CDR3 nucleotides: TGTGCCAGCTCGCCCATAGGAGGCCAAGAGGGCGAGCAGTACTTC. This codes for CASSPIGGQEGEQYF.

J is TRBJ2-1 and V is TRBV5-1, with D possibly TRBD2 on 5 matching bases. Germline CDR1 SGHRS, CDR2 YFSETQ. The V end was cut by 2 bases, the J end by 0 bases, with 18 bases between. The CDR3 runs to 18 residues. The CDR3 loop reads CASSLDSRRPSSYNEQFF. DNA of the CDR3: TGCGCCAGCAGCTTAGACTCGAGGAGGCCGAGCTCCTACAATGAGCAGTTCTTC.

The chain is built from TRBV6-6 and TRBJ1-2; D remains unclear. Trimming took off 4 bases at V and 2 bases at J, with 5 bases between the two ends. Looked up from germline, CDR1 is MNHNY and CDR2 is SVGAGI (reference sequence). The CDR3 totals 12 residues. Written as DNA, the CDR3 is TGTGCCAGCAGTTCCGGCAACTATGGCTACACCTTC. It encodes CASSSGNYGYTF.

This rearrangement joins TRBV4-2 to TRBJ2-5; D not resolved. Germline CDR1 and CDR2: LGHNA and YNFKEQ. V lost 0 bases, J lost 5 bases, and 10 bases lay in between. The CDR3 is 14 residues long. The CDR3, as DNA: TGTGCCAGCAGCCAAGATCCTAGGGCCGAGACCCAGTACTTC. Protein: CASSQDPRAETQYF.

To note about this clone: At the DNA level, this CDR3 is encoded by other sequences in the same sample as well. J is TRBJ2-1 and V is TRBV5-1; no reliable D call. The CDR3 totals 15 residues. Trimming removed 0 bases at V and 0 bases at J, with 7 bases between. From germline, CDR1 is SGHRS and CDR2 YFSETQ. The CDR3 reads CASSLVSSSYNEQFF. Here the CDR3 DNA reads TGCGCCAGCAGCTTGGTTAGTAGCTCCTACAATGAGCAGTTCTTC.

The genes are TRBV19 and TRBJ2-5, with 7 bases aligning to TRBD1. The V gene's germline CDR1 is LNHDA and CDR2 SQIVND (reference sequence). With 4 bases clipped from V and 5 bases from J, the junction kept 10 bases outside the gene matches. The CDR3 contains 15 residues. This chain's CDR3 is CASSKLGPRGETQYF. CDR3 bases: TGTGCCAGTAGTAAATTAGGGCCCAGGGGGGAGACCCAGTACTTC.

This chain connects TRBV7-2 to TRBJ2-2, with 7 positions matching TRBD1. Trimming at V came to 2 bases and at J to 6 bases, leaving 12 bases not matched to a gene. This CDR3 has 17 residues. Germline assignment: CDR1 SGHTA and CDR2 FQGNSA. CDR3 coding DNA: TGTGCCAGCAGCTTATGGGAACGGGCAGGGGGAGCCGGGGAGCTGTTTTTT. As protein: CASSLWERAGGAGELFF.

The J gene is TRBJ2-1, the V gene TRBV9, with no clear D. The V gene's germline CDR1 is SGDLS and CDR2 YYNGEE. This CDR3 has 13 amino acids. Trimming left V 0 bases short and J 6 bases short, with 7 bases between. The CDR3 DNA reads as TGTGCCAGCAGCGTAGTGTTGGGCAATGAGCAGTTCTTC. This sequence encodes CASSVVLGNEQFF.

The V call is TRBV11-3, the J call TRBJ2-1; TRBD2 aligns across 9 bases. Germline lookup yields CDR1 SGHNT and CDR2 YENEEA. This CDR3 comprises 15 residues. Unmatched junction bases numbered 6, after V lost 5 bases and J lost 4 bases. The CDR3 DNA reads TGTGCCAGCAGCCCGCGGGAGGGCCGGTACAATGAGCAGTTCTTC. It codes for CASSPREGRYNEQFF.

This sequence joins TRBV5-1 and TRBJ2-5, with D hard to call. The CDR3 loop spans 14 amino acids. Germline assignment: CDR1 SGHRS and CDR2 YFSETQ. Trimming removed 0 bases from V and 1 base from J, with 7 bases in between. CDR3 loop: CASSLDSSQETQYF. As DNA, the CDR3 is TGCGCCAGCAGCTTGGATTCTTCCCAAGAGACCCAGTACTTC.

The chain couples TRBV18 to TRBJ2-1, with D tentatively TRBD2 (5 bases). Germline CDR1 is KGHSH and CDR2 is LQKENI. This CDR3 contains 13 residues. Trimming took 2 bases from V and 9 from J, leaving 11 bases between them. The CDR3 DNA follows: TGTGCCAGCTCACCAACTAGTCAGAGTGAGCAGTTCTTC. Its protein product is CASSPTSQSEQFF.